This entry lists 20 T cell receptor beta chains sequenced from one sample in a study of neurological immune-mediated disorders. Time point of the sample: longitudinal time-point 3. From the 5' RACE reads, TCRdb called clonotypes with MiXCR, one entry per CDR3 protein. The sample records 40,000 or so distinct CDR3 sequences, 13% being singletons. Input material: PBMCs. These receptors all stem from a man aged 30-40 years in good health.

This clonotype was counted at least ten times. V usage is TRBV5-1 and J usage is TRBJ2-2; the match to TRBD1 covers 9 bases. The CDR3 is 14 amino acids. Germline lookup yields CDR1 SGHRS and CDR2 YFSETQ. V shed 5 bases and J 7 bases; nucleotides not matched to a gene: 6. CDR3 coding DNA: TGCGCCAGCAGTCCGGGACAGGGAGACGGGGAGCTGTTTTTT. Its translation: CASSPGQGDGELFF.

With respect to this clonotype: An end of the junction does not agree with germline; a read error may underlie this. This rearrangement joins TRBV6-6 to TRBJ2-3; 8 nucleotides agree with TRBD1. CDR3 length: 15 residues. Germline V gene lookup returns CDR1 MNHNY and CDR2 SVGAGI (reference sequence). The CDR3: CASRTIQGGGWYAVF. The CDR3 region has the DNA TGTGCCAGCAGAACCATACAGGGGGGCGGGTGGTACGCAGTATTT.

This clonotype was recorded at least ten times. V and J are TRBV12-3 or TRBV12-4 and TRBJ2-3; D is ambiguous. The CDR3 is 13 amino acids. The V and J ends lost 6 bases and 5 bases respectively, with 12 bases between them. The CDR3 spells CASSSGTEDTQYF. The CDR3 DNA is TGTGCCAGCAGCTCCGGCACTGAAGATACGCAGTATTTT.

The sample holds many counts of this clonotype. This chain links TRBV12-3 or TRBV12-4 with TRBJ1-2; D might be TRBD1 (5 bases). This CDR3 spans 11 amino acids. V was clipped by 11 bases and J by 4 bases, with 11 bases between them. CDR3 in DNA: TGTGCCGTAGGGGTCGGCTATGGCTACACCTTC. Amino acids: CAVGVGYGYTF.

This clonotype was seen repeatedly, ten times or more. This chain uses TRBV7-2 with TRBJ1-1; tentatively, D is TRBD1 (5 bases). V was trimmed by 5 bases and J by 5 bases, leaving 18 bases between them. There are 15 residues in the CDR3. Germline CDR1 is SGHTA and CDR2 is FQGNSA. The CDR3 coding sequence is TGTGCCAGCAGCCTGCTCGGTGGGGGTTCAACTGAAGCTTTCTTT. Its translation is CASSLLGGGSTEAFF.

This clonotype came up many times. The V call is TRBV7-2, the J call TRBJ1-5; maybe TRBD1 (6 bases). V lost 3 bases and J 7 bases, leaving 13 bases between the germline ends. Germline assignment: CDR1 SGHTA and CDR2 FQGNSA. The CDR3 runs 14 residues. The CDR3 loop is CASSFGTGFQPQHF. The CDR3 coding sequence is TGTGCCAGCAGCTTCGGTACAGGGTTCCAGCCCCAGCATTTT.

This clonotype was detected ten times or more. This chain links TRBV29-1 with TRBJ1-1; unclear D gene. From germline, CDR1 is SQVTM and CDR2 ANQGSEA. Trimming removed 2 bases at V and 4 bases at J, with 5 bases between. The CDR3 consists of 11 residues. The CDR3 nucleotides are TGCAGCGTTGAATCCGGCACTGAAGCTTTCTTT. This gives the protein CSVESGTEAFF.

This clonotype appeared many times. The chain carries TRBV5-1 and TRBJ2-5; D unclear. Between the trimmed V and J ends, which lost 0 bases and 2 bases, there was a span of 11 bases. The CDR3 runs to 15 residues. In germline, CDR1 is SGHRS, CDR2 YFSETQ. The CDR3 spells CASSLGGTRQETQYF. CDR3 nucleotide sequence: TGCGCCAGCAGCTTGGGAGGTACAAGACAAGAGACCCAGTACTTC. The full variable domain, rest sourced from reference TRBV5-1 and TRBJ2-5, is KAGVTQTPRYLIKTRGQQVTLSCSPISGHRSVSWYQQTPGQGLQFLFEYFSETQRNKGNFPGRFSGRQFSNSRSEMNVSTLELGDSALYLCASSLGGTRQETQYFGPGTRLLVL.

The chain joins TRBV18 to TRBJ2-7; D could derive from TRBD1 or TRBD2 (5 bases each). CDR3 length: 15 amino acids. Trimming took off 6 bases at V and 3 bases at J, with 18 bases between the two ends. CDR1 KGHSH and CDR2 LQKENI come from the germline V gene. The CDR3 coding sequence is TGTGCCAGCTCCCCGGGGCGGGCGCTTAACTACGAGCAGTACTTC. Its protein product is CASSPGRALNYEQYF.

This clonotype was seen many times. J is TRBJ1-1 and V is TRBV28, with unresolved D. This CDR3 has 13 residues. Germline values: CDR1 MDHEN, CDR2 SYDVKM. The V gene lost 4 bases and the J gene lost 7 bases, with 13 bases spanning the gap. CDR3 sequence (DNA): TGTGCCAGCAGTTCAGAGCCGTCTTTTGAAGCTTTCTTT. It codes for CASSSEPSFEAFF. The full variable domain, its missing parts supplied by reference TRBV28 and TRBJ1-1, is DVKVTQSSRYLVKRTGEKVFLECVQDMDHENMFWYRQDPGLGLRLIYFSYDVKMKEKGDIPEGYSVSREKKERFSLILESASTNQTSMYLCASSSEPSFEAFFGQGTRLTVV.

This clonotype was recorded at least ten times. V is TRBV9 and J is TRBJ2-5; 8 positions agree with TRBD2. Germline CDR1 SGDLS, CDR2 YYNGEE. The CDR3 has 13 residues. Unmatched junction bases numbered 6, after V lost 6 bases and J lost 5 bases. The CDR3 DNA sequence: TGTGCCAGCAAAGGCGCGGGAGGCGAGACCCAGTACTTC. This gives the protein CASKGAGGETQYF.

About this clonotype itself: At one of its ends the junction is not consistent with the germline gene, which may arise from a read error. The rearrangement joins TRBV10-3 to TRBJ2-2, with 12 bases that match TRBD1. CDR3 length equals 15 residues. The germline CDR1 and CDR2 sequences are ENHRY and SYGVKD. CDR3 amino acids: CAISEGQGAAGEPFF. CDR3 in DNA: TGTGCAATCAGTGAGGGACAGGGGGCTGCCGGGGAGCCGTTTTTT.

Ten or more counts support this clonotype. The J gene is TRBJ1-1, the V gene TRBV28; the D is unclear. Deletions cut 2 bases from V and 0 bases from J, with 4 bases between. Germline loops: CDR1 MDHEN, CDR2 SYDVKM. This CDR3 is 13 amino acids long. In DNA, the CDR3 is TGTGCCAGCAGTTTAGGTATGAACACTGAAGCTTTCTTT. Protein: CASSLGMNTEAFF.

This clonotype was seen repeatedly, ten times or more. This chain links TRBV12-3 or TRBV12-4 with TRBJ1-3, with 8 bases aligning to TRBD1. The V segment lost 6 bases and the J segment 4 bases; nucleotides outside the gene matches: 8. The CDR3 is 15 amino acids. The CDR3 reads CASRTQGAQGNTIYF. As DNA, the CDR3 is TGTGCCAGCAGGACCCAGGGGGCCCAGGGAAACACCATATATTTT.

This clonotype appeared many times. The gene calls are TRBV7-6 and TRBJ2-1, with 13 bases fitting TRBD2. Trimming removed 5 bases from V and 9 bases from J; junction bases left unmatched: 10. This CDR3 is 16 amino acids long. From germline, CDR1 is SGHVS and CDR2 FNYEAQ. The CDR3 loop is CASSRTSGSFQSEQFF. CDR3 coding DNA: TGTGCCAGCAGCCGGACTAGCGGGAGTTTCCAATCTGAGCAGTTCTTC.

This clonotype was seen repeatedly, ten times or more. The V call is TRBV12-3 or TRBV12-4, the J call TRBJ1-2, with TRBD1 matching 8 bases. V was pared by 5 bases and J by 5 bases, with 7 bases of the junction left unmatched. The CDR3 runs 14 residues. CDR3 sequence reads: CASSHRDRLYGYTF. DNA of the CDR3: TGTGCCAGCAGTCACCGGGACAGGCTATATGGCTACACCTTC.

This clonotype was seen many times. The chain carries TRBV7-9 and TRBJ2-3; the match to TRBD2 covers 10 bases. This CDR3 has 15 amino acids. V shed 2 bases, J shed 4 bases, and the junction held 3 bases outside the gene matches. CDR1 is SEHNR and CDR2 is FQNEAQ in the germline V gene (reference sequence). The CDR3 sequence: CASSLTGTSADTQYF. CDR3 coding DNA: TGTGCCAGCAGCTTAACCGGGACTAGCGCAGATACGCAGTATTTT.

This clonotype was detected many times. The CDR3 DNA follows: TGTGCCAGCAGTTTATATAGGCGGGGAAACACCGGGGAGCTGTTTTTT. Translating it yields CASSLYRRGNTGELFF. The rearrangement joins TRBV28 to TRBJ2-2, with D maybe TRBD2 (6 bases). V lost 1 base and J lost 2, with 11 bases in between. CDR1 is MDHEN and CDR2 is SYDVKM in the germline V gene. The CDR3 loop spans 16 amino acids.

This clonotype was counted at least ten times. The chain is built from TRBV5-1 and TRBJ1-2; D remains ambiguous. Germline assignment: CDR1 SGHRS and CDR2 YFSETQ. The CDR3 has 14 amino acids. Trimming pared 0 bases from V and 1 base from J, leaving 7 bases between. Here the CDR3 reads CASSLVDGNYGYTF. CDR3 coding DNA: TGCGCCAGCAGCTTGGTGGACGGTAACTATGGCTACACCTTC.

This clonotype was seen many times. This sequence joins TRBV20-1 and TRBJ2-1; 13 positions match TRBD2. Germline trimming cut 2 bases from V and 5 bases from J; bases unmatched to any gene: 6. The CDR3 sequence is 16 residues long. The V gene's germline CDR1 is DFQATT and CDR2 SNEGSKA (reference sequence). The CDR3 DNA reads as TGCAGTGCTAGAAGACTAGCGGGAGGCTACAACAATGAGCAGTTCTTC. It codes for CSARRLAGGYNNEQFF.